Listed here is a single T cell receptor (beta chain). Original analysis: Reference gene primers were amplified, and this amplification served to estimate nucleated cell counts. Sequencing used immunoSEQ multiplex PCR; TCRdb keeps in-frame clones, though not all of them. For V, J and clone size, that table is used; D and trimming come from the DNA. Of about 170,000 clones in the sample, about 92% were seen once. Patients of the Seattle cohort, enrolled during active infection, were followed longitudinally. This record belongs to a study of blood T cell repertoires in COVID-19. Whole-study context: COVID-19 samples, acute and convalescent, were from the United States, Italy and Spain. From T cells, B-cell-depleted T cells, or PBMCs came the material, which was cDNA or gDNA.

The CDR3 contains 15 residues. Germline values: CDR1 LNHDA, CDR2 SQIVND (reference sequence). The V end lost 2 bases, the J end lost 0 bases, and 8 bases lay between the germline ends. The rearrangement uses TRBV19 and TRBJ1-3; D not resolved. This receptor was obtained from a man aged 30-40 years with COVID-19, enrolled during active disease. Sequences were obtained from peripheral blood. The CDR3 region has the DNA TGTGCCAGTAGTATACAGCGTTTCTCTGGAAACACCATATATTTT. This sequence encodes CASSIQRFSGNTIYF.